This entry is about one T cell receptor beta chain. The time point: newly diagnosed, previously untreated cHL patient sample. The investigators isolated CD8+ T cells from thawed PBMCs using magnetic negative selection. Trimming cost V 0 bases and J 5 bases, with 7 bases left between them. The CDR3 sequence is 13 residues long. Germline V gene data show CDR1 as MNHEY and CDR2 as SVGAGI. This specimen belongs to a study of PD-1 blockade in classical Hodgkin lymphoma. Clones were sequenced by immunoSEQ multiplex PCR, and TCRdb holds only the in-frame ones, with some missing. The repertoire holds approximately 9,900 clones, with around 90% as singletons.

The sequence came from a human donor with classical Hodgkin lymphoma. The sequenced material came from CD8+ T cells from blood. V is TRBV6-5 and J is TRBJ1-2; D is unresolved. CDR3 loop: CASSYSGQYGYTF. The CDR3 coding sequence is TGTGCCAGCAGTTACTCTGGGCAGTATGGCTACACCTTC.